This record covers a single TCR beta chain. No antigen is known for it. V trimming: 4 bases; J trimming: 2 bases; junction bases outside the gene matches: 6. Germline CDR1 LGHNA, CDR2 YSLEER. This CDR3 is 16 amino acids long. Terminally differentiated effector memory CD45RA+ cells were left out of the naive CD8 fraction, which was CD45RO-negative and positively selected for CCR7. DNA at roughly 0.2 ug, roughly 30,000 T cell genomes, went into sorted-subset replicate PCRs. Here immunoSEQ multiplex PCR was the method, and the copy in TCRdb shows in-frame clones only, minus some. The top ten clones hold 1% to 1.3% of a sample with some 2.1 million clones, approximately 95% of them seen once. This record belongs to a study of shared clonotypes between healthy human individuals. Whole-study context: A couple of female and a few male donors aged 18 to 49 were enrolled.

The study, taken as a whole, reports: Apart from blood, nothing was sampled; tissue repertoires likely differ. The generation probabilities recorded for non-shared clonotypes fell below those of clonotypes shared by all four donors.

The origin of this receptor is a man younger than 30 in good health. The chain employs TRBV4-3 and TRBJ1-5; 9 bases are a match to TRBD1. The sample consisted of naive CD8+ T cells sorted from blood. This chain's CDR3 is CASSPYRTGGNQPQHF. In DNA, the CDR3 is TGCGCCAGCAGCCCGTATAGGACAGGGGGCAATCAGCCCCAGCATTTT.